This T cell receptor beta chain was identified in a study of blood T cell repertoires in COVID-19. Study details: Samples came from the United States, Italy and Spain, spanning acute and convalescent COVID-19. The cDNA or gDNA used as material had been derived from T cells, B-cell-depleted T cells, or PBMCs.

Clones were sequenced by immunoSEQ multiplex PCR, and TCRdb holds only the in-frame ones, with some missing. The sample has about 220,000 clones; 84% are singletons. The junction had 6 bases not matched to a gene; V was cut back by 1 base and J by 1 base. CDR3 length: 16 amino acids. Germline CDR1 is MNHEY and CDR2 is SVGEGT. Participants had their cohort set by participant-reported clinical history. This TCR was sampled from a woman aged 40 to 50 who had recovered from COVID-19. The rearrangement joins TRBV6-2 or TRBV6-3 to TRBJ2-5, with 7 nucleotides matching TRBD1. The sample taken for sequencing was PBMCs or T cells enriched from blood (not recorded which). CDR3 amino acids: CASSYFGTDLQETQYF. CDR3 coding DNA: TGTGCCAGCAGTTACTTCGGGACAGACCTCCAAGAGACCCAGTACTTC.